The clone carrying this TCR beta chain was detected only once. Its antigen is undetermined. An end of the junction does not agree with germline; a read error may underlie this. This entry is derived from a study of blood T cells in healthy people across ages. Overall study context: Capturing about one barcoded beta molecule per two T cells was achieved by template switching. The study, taken as a whole, reports: Relative to aged donors, long-lived donors carried more naive CD4+ cells and displayed higher diversity.

CDR3 length: 16 amino acids. Per the germline V gene, CDR1 is SGHVS and CDR2 is FNYEAQ. A second about 6 to 12 cycle PCR used barcoded and J-beta primers. Each cDNA was tagged by a template-switch adaptor containing 12 random nucleotides. In TCRdb, the 5' RACE reads were re-called with MiXCR into one record per CDR3 protein. The table has about 1 million distinct CDR3 sequences, 40% to 45% seen once. The V gene is TRBV7-6, the J gene TRBJ2-7, with 11 bases aligning to TRBD2. The receptor comes from a woman aged 60-75 years in good health. Sequencing was done on a sample of blood. The CDR3 DNA reads as TGTACCAGCAGCTCGGCCGGGACTAGCGGCTCCTACGAGCAGTACTTC. This translates into CTSSSAGTSGSYEQYF. Combining the CDR3 with reference TRBV7-6 and TRBJ2-7 gives the whole variable domain GAGVSQSPRYKVTKRGQDVALRCDPISGHVSLYWYRQALGQGPEFLTYFNYEAQQDKSGLPNDRFSAERPEGSISTLTIQRTEQRDSAMYRCTSSSAGTSGSYEQYFGPGTRLTVT.